Each of the 30 T cell receptor beta chains below was sequenced from the same sample in a study of OX40 agonist ivuxolimab in advanced cancers. Data came from immunoSEQ multiplex PCR; TCRdb stores just in-frame clones and leaves some out. The table has about 60,000 clones, 90% to 95% seen once; the top ten hold about 4%. Sequences were derived from CD4+ or CD8+ T cells sorted from blood, sampled in a trial of the OX40 agonist ivuxolimab. The receptors here all came from an adult with an advanced solid tumor such as melanoma, head and neck, liver or kidney cancer.

The chain recombines TRBV14 with TRBJ2-6, with D hard to call. CDR1 and CDR2 (germline): SGHDN, FVKESK. The CDR3 loop spans 14 amino acids. The V end lost 1 base, the J end lost 8 bases, and 9 bases lay between the germline ends. In DNA, the CDR3 is TGTGCCAGCAGCCAAGGAGTTTGGCCCAACGTCCTGACTTTC. It yields the protein CASSQGVWPNVLTF.

Only a few counts were recorded for this clone. The rearrangement joins TRBV19 to TRBJ1-4; possible D gene TRBD1, 5 bases. Germline values: CDR1 LNHDA, CDR2 SQIVND (reference sequence). The CDR3 totals 15 residues. The ends were cut back, 9 bases at V and 0 bases at J, with 14 bases in the middle. The CDR3 DNA sequence: TGTGCCAGCCTCCACCGAGGGGCAACTAATGAAAAACTGTTTTTT. Amino acids: CASLHRGATNEKLFF.

This chain links TRBV5-4 with TRBJ2-7; 9 positions match TRBD2. This CDR3 is 13 amino acids long. Trimming removed 9 bases from V and 3 bases from J; junction bases left unmatched: 7. Germline CDR1 and CDR2: SGHNT and YYREEE (reference sequence). Here the CDR3 reads CATHLAGIYEQYF. The CDR3 nucleotides are TGTGCCACACACCTAGCGGGGATCTACGAGCAGTACTTC.

This chain joins TRBV6-5 and TRBJ2-7; D may be TRBD1 (5 bases). The V end lost 0 bases, the J end lost 7 bases, and 13 bases lay between the germline ends. Germline V gene lookup returns CDR1 MNHEY and CDR2 SVGAGI. The CDR3 loop spans 14 amino acids. CDR3 in DNA: TGTGCCAGCAGTTACTCGCGCAGGGCAAGGGAGCAGTACTTC. This codes for CASSYSRRAREQYF.

V gene TRBV6-6 combines with J gene TRBJ1-5, with D possibly TRBD1 on 5 matching bases. There are 15 residues in the CDR3. V lost 6 bases and J lost 0, with 12 bases in between. Germline CDR1 and CDR2: MNHNY and SVGAGI (reference sequence). CDR3 sequence reads: CASSPGTVSNQPQHF. Here the CDR3 DNA reads TGTGCCAGCAGCCCTGGGACGGTTAGCAATCAGCCCCAGCATTTT.

This clone was picked up a small number of times. The genes are TRBV27 and TRBJ1-1; TRBD1 aligns across 11 bases. J gave up 0 bases and V 3 bases, and 3 bases lay outside the gene matches. This CDR3 has 16 residues. Germline assignment: CDR1 MNHEY and CDR2 SMNVEV (reference sequence). The CDR3 loop is CASSFGQGAMNTEAFF. The CDR3 bases are TGTGCCAGCAGTTTTGGACAGGGGGCGATGAACACTGAAGCTTTCTTT.

The chain uses TRBV28 and TRBJ2-3; D remains ambiguous. CDR1 is MDHEN and CDR2 is SYDVKM in the germline V gene. V shed 4 bases and J shed 5 bases, with 13 bases lying between them. CDR3 length: 14 amino acids. Written as DNA, the CDR3 is TGTGCCAGCAGTTACGCCTCCGAAGGAGATACGCAGTATTTT. It codes for CASSYASEGDTQYF.

J is TRBJ2-6 and V is TRBV9; D is undetermined. The germline gives CDR1 SGDLS, CDR2 YYNGEE. The ends were cut back, 3 bases at V and 0 bases at J, with 19 bases in the middle. This CDR3 spans 19 amino acids. The CDR3 nucleotides are TGTGCCAGCAGCGACAGCGTAAACACCCCCTTCTCTGGGGCCAACGTCCTGACTTTC. It encodes CASSDSVNTPFSGANVLTF.

This clone was detected only once. V is TRBV4-3 and J is TRBJ1-2; D gene unclear. V lost 0 bases, J lost 4 bases, and 15 bases lay in between. This CDR3 has 16 residues. From germline, CDR1 is LGHNA and CDR2 YSLEER. The CDR3 region is CASSQEQSRGGYGYTF. DNA for the CDR3: TGCGCCAGCAGCCAAGAACAGTCCCGGGGTGGCTATGGCTACACCTTC.

This sequence joins TRBV2 and TRBJ1-1; weak D call: TRBD1 (5 bases). The CDR3 loop spans 12 amino acids. Trimming removed 7 bases at V and 3 bases at J, with 9 bases between. Germline values: CDR1 SNHLY, CDR2 FYNNEI. CDR3 residues: CASTGGDTEAFF. As DNA, the CDR3 is TGTGCCAGCACGGGGGGAGACACTGAAGCTTTCTTT.

The rearrangement joins TRBV19 to TRBJ1-2; no clear D. Trimming took off 7 bases at V and 10 bases at J, with 22 bases between the two ends. Germline lookup yields CDR1 LNHDA and CDR2 SQIVND (reference sequence). CDR3 length: 14 residues. CDR3 sequence reads: CASKEGYDLKIYTF. CDR3 nucleotide sequence: TGTGCCAGTAAAGAAGGGTACGACCTCAAAATCTACACCTTC.

This clone has only a few counts. The chain carries TRBV5-1 and TRBJ2-1, with TRBD2 identical over 10 bases. CDR1 and CDR2 from the germline V gene are SGHRS and YFSETQ. This CDR3 is built from 19 residues. V gave up 0 bases and J gave up 5 bases; unmatched junction bases: 14. Here the CDR3 reads CASSLELLSTSGEDNEQFF. For the CDR3, the DNA is TGCGCCAGCAGCTTGGAACTGCTGAGTACTAGCGGGGAAGACAATGAGCAGTTCTTC.

This chain links TRBV27 with TRBJ2-7; a weak D match, TRBD1 (6 bases). Germline V gene data show CDR1 as MNHEY and CDR2 as SMNVEV (reference sequence). V was pared by 6 bases and J by 7 bases, with 19 bases between. The CDR3 loop spans 14 amino acids. CDR3 coding DNA: TGTGCCAGCAGCCCCCCGGGACAATTAACTGAGCAGTACTTC. Its protein is CASSPPGQLTEQYF.

The chain combines TRBV2 with TRBJ1-6; D unclear. From germline, CDR1 is SNHLY and CDR2 FYNNEI. There are 14 residues in the CDR3. V was trimmed by 1 base and J by 8 bases, leaving 9 bases between them. This chain's CDR3 is CASSEEGSDSPLHF. In DNA form, the CDR3 reads TGTGCCAGCAGTGAAGAAGGGTCGGATTCACCCCTCCACTTT. The complete variable domain, with remaining parts taken from reference TRBV2 and TRBJ1-6, reads EPEVTQTPSHQVTQMGQEVILRCVPISNHLYFYWYRQILGQKVEFLVSFYNNEISEKSEIFDDQFSVERPDGSNFTLKIRSTKLEDSAMYFCASSEEGSDSPLHFGNGTRLTVT.

This clone came up once. The V call is TRBV6-1, the J call TRBJ2-7; 8 bases are shared with TRBD1. The length of the CDR3 is 14 residues. V gave up 9 bases and J gave up 6 bases; unmatched junction bases: 13. The germline gives CDR1 MNHNS, CDR2 SASEGT. The CDR3 DNA reads TGTGCCAGGAAGAGATGGCAGGGGGCAAGCGAGCAGTACGTC. Its protein product is CARKRWQGASEQYV.

The chain uses TRBV19 and TRBJ2-5; possible D gene TRBD1, 6 bases. The CDR3 runs to 15 residues. The germline CDR1 and CDR2 sequences are LNHDA and SQIVND (reference sequence). V was shortened by 3 bases and J by 7 bases, with 18 bases between the two germline ends. The CDR3 DNA reads TGTGCCAGTAGTATGGAAACACAGGGATGGGGGACCCAGTACTTC. Protein sequence: CASSMETQGWGTQYF.

This chain joins TRBV29-1 and TRBJ2-1, with 8 nucleotides matching TRBD2. CDR3 length: 18 residues. Germline loops: CDR1 SQVTM, CDR2 ANQGSEA. Losses at the gene ends were 7 bases for V and 3 bases for J; bases not matched to a gene: 20. This CDR3 reads CSAEGRHEAGDHYNEQFF. The CDR3, as DNA: TGCAGCGCCGAGGGCAGGCACGAAGCGGGAGATCACTACAATGAGCAGTTCTTC.

This clone has only one observation. The chain employs TRBV4-1 and TRBJ1-2, with D possibly being TRBD1 (5 bases). V lost 3 bases and J lost 6, with 17 bases in between. The CDR3 has 15 amino acids. Germline assignment: CDR1 MGHRA and CDR2 YSYEKL. CDR3 residues: CASSQGVAGWDGYTF. The CDR3 DNA is TGCGCCAGCAGCCAGGGCGTAGCAGGGTGGGATGGCTACACCTTC.

A single count supports this clone. The chain links TRBV5-6 to TRBJ2-3, with D perhaps TRBD1 or TRBD2 (5 bases each). This CDR3 is 13 amino acids long. Deletions cut 4 bases from V and 6 bases from J, with 12 bases between. The germline gives CDR1 SGHDT, CDR2 YYEEEE. This CDR3 is CASSGTVFDTQYF. The CDR3, as DNA: TGTGCCAGCAGCGGGACCGTGTTCGATACGCAGTATTTT.

This clone is a singleton in its sample. The rearrangement uses TRBV2 and TRBJ1-6, with a weak D call TRBD1 (5 bases). CDR1 is SNHLY and CDR2 is FYNNEI in the germline V gene. Trimming pared 4 bases from V and 0 bases from J, leaving 7 bases between. The length of the CDR3 is 15 residues. In nucleotides, the CDR3 is TGTGCCAGCAGTGGGGGGAGCTCCTATAATTCACCCCTCCACTTT. This encodes CASSGGSSYNSPLHF. Supplemented by reference TRBV2 and TRBJ1-6, the full variable domain reads EPEVTQTPSHQVTQMGQEVILRCVPISNHLYFYWYRQILGQKVEFLVSFYNNEISEKSEIFDDQFSVERPDGSNFTLKIRSTKLEDSAMYFCASSGGSSYNSPLHFGNGTRLTVT.

The V call is TRBV7-2, the J call TRBJ1-3, with 9 bases matching TRBD1. The CDR3 is 16 amino acids. Unmatched junction bases numbered 4, after V lost 4 bases and J lost 0 bases. The V gene's germline CDR1 is SGHTA and CDR2 FQGNSA. The CDR3 DNA follows: TGTGCCAGCAGCTACTGGACAGGGGACTCTGGAAACACCATATATTTT. Its translation: CASSYWTGDSGNTIYF.

For this clone: One end of the junction is discordant with germline, which a read error may explain. The gene calls are TRBV4-1 and TRBJ1-2; 7 bases are a match to TRBD1. Germline-derived CDR1 and CDR2 are MGHRA and YSYEKL. CDR3 length: 13 residues. The CDR3 nucleotides are TGCGCCAGCAGCCAAGATGGGGACAGACTTGGCGCCTTC. Residues: CASSQDGDRLGAF.

For the CDR3, the DNA is TGTGCCATCAGTGAGTTGGGGGGATTGAACACTGAAGCTTTCTTT. Translation: CAISELGGLNTEAFF. The chain employs TRBV10-3 and TRBJ1-1; a possible D gene is TRBD1 (5 bases). CDR1 is ENHRY and CDR2 is SYGVKD in the germline V gene. This CDR3 has 15 amino acids. V dropped 1 base and J dropped 0 bases, with 9 bases sitting between them.

This chain joins TRBV14 and TRBJ2-2; the match to TRBD2 covers 9 bases. Germline CDR1 is SGHDN and CDR2 is FVKESK. The trim removed 0 bases at V and 4 bases at J, leaving 12 bases unmatched. The CDR3 extends over 19 amino acids. The CDR3 DNA follows: TGTGCCAGCAGCCAAGAAGCCCAAGGCGCGGGAGGGCTCACCGGGGAGCTGTTTTTT. Its translation: CASSQEAQGAGGLTGELFF.

This chain joins TRBV4-1 and TRBJ1-5, with TRBD1 as a possible D gene (5 bases). CDR3 length: 13 residues. The germline V gene encodes CDR1 MGHRA and CDR2 YSYEKL. Trimming shortened V by 0 bases and J by 5 bases, and 5 bases separated the two germline ends. The CDR3 coding sequence is TGCGCCAGCAGCCAAGAGGGGGATCAGCCCCAGCATTTT. This codes for CASSQEGDQPQHF.

V gene TRBV7-9 combines with J gene TRBJ2-7; a possible D gene is TRBD2 (7 bases). Trimming pared 5 bases from V and 9 bases from J, leaving 20 bases between. From germline, CDR1 is SEHNR and CDR2 FQNEAQ (reference sequence). This CDR3 is built from 14 residues. DNA of the CDR3: TGTGCCAGCAGCCCAGTCGGGGGGCCCCTCCGGCAGTACGTC. Translating it yields CASSPVGGPLRQYV.

The chain links TRBV2 to TRBJ1-6; D is undetermined. The CDR3 extends over 14 amino acids. CDR1 and CDR2 (germline): SNHLY, FYNNEI. V shed 6 bases and J shed 5 bases, with 11 bases lying between them. DNA of the CDR3: TGTGCCAGCAGGGCCAGCAGAAATAATTCACCCCTCCACTTT. Its translation is CASRASRNNSPLHF.

Written as DNA, the CDR3 is TGTGCCAGCAGCCAAGCTCCCGGGACTAGTGCGTTGAATGAGCAGTTCTTC. Amino acids: CASSQAPGTSALNEQFF. J is TRBJ2-1 and V is TRBV14; 8 positions match TRBD2. This CDR3 has 17 amino acids. After removal of 1 base from V and 7 bases from J, the junction contained 12 bases not matched to a gene. Germline V gives CDR1 SGHDN, CDR2 FVKESK. The full variable domain, completed using reference TRBV14 and TRBJ2-1, is EAGVTQFPSHSVIEKGQTVTLRCDPISGHDNLYWYRRVMGKEIKFLLHFVKESKQDESGMPNNRFLAERTGGTYSTLKVQPAELEDSGVYFCASSQAPGTSALNEQFFGPGTRLTVL.

The count of this clone is one. This chain joins TRBV7-8 and TRBJ1-2; D ambiguous. V was pared by 5 bases and J by 6 bases, with 10 bases between. The CDR3 extends over 12 amino acids. CDR1 SGHVS and CDR2 FQNEAQ come from the germline V gene. CDR3 nucleotides: TGTGCCAGCAGCGTAGGTCGGAATGGCTACACCTTC. It encodes CASSVGRNGYTF.

This clone was counted once. The chain is built from TRBV27 and TRBJ2-7; 7 positions agree with TRBD1. From germline, CDR1 is MNHEY and CDR2 SMNVEV (reference sequence). The trim removed 2 bases at V and 3 bases at J, leaving 7 bases unmatched. The CDR3 is made up of 15 amino acids. The CDR3 loop reads CASSLRDSRNYEQYF. The CDR3 DNA sequence: TGTGCCAGCAGTTTAAGGGACAGCAGAAACTACGAGCAGTACTTC.